The 13 T cell receptor beta chains reported below all come from one sample, sequenced in a study of blood T cell repertoires in COVID-19. Assay: immunoSEQ multiplex PCR; the TCRdb copy retains only in-frame clones and omits some. The table has a few hundred thousand clones, over 75% seen once; the top ten hold 9.5% to 12%. The sample taken for sequencing was peripheral blood. These receptors all stem from a woman in her seventies with acute or convalescent COVID-19.

The J gene is TRBJ2-1, the V gene TRBV10-3; D call uncertain. Trimming cost V 4 bases and J 2 bases, with 12 bases left between them. The germline V gene has CDR1 ENHRY and CDR2 SYGVKD. The CDR3 is 15 residues long. The CDR3 loop is CAISATELPYNEQFF. The CDR3 DNA follows: TGTGCCATCAGTGCTACTGAACTTCCCTACAATGAGCAGTTCTTC.

The V gene is TRBV7-2, the J gene TRBJ2-1; 10 nucleotides match TRBD1. The CDR3 length is 13 residues. From germline, CDR1 is SGHTA and CDR2 FQGNSA. The ends lost 9 bases at V and 7 bases at J; junction bases unmatched: 6. CDR3 residues: CASRQGAGNEQFF. DNA for the CDR3: TGTGCCAGTAGACAGGGGGCGGGGAATGAGCAGTTCTTC.

The chain uses TRBV3-1 (or the pseudogene TRBV3-2) and TRBJ1-1, with TRBD1 identical over 12 bases. Germline lookup yields CDR1 LGHDT and CDR2 YNNKEL (reference sequence). Trimming removed 1 base from V and 5 bases from J; junction bases left unmatched: 11. This CDR3 has 18 amino acids. CDR3 protein: CASSQVPGQGAPRTEAFF. The CDR3 nucleotides are TGTGCCAGCAGCCAAGTACCGGGACAGGGGGCGCCGCGAACTGAAGCTTTCTTT.

This clone was seen a single time. This chain links TRBV5-1 with TRBJ2-2; D not resolved. Germline V CDR1 and CDR2: SGHRS, YFSETQ. The V end was cut by 1 base, the J end by 4 bases, with 14 bases between. This CDR3 is 16 amino acids long. CDR3 in amino acids: CASSLTSAAGTGELFF. CDR3 bases: TGCGCCAGCAGCTTGACGTCGGCCGCAGGCACCGGGGAGCTGTTTTTT.

The CDR3 loop reads CSASKGQGADTQYF. The CDR3 DNA follows: TGCAGTGCTAGTAAGGGACAGGGGGCCGATACGCAGTATTTT. The gene calls are TRBV20-1 and TRBJ2-3; 12 bases map to TRBD1. This CDR3 contains 14 residues. Germline loops: CDR1 DFQATT, CDR2 SNEGSKA (reference sequence). Trimming removed 3 bases from V and 6 bases from J; junction bases left unmatched: 4.

The V and J genes are TRBV6-5 and TRBJ1-1; 8 bases fit TRBD1. Trimming took 6 bases from V and 6 from J; bases not matched to a gene: 6. CDR3 size: 13 residues. Per germline, CDR1 MNHEY and CDR2 SVGAGI. The CDR3, as DNA: TGTGCCAGCAGCTCAGGGGGCCGAGCTGAAGCTTTCTTT. Its protein is CASSSGGRAEAFF.

The chain employs TRBV19 and TRBJ1-1, with D possibly TRBD1 on 5 matching bases. There are 16 residues in the CDR3. The germline V gene has CDR1 LNHDA and CDR2 SQIVND (reference sequence). Trimming removed 1 base from V and 4 bases from J, with 16 bases in between. In DNA, the CDR3 is TGTGCCAGTAGTATAGGTCCAGGGAGGGTGGGCACTGAAGCTTTCTTT. It encodes CASSIGPGRVGTEAFF.

J is TRBJ2-5 and V is TRBV25-1, with 14 bases matching TRBD2. Unmatched junction bases numbered 6, after V lost 4 bases and J lost 5 bases. The CDR3 runs to 16 residues. The germline V gene encodes CDR1 MGHDK and CDR2 SYGVNS. Here the CDR3 reads CASSGSRTSGGETQYF. CDR3 in DNA: TGTGCCAGCAGTGGAAGCCGGACTAGCGGGGGGGAGACCCAGTACTTC.

This clone showed up just a few times. The chain employs TRBV2 and TRBJ1-4; TRBD1 might be the D (6 bases). Trimming removed 6 bases from V and 8 bases from J, with 16 bases in between. This CDR3 spans 14 amino acids. Germline loops: CDR1 SNHLY, CDR2 FYNNEI. DNA of the CDR3: TGTGCCAGCAGGGAACAGGGTGCGGGGGAAAAACTGTTTTTT. Its translation: CASREQGAGEKLFF.

The rearrangement links TRBV4-2 to TRBJ1-2; D gene ambiguous. This CDR3 spans 16 amino acids. V was clipped by 0 bases and J by 6 bases, with 17 bases between them. CDR1 and CDR2 from the germline V gene are LGHNA and YNFKEQ. CDR3 in DNA: TGTGCCAGCAGCCAAGAGGGGAGCCGGGAGAGGAATGGCTACACCTTC. Amino acids: CASSQEGSRERNGYTF.

The rearrangement uses TRBV5-1 and TRBJ1-1, with 9 nucleotides matching TRBD1. This CDR3 is 12 amino acids long. In germline, CDR1 is SGHRS, CDR2 YFSETQ. Trimming took 4 bases from V and 8 from J; bases not matched to a gene: 3. The CDR3 bases are TGCGCCAGCAGCCAAGGACAGGGGGAAGCTTTCTTT. Amino acids: CASSQGQGEAFF.

This chain links TRBV18 with TRBJ1-2; 10 bases match TRBD1. CDR1 is KGHSH and CDR2 is LQKENI in the germline V gene. The CDR3 spans 18 residues. V shed 3 bases, J shed 2 bases, and the junction held 12 bases outside the gene matches. The CDR3 DNA is TGTGCCAGCTCACCGCGTCGGGGACAGGGGCTATACAACTATGGCTACACCTTC. Amino acids: CASSPRRGQGLYNYGYTF.

The chain recombines TRBV10-1 with TRBJ2-3; D is possibly TRBD2 (6 bases). This CDR3 has 13 residues. Germline CDR1 WNHNN, CDR2 SYGVQD (reference sequence). Trimming removed 10 bases at V and 0 bases at J, with 11 bases between. CDR3 bases: TGCGCCACTCGGGACTCCAGCACAGATACGCAGTATTTT. Encoded protein: CATRDSSTDTQYF.